The source of this T cell receptor beta chain is a study of long-term antiretroviral therapy in people with HIV. Study conclusions and caveats: Repertoire dominance by clones expanded before ART was seen at all time points. Blood specimens, gathered between about 2003 and 2017, were possibly obtained under older ART regimens.

Researchers report immunoSEQ v3.0 was run at survey level. Produced via immunoSEQ multiplex PCR; TCRdb's table is partial and in-frame only. The profile shows roughly 40,000 clones, over 90% of them singletons. In the case of this clone: The antigen is undetermined.

The sequence derives from a man between 25 and 39 years old with HIV. The sequencing used unsorted PBMCs, collected just over 9 years after starting antiretroviral therapy.

This CDR3 reads CATTRAVYEQYF. The CDR3 DNA sequence: TGTGCCACCACACGGGCCGTCTACGAGCAGTACTTC. J is TRBJ2-7 and V is TRBV6-1, with D unclear. The CDR3 contains 12 residues. Germline V gives CDR1 MNHNS, CDR2 SASEGT. V was trimmed by 10 bases and J by 3 bases, leaving 13 bases between them.